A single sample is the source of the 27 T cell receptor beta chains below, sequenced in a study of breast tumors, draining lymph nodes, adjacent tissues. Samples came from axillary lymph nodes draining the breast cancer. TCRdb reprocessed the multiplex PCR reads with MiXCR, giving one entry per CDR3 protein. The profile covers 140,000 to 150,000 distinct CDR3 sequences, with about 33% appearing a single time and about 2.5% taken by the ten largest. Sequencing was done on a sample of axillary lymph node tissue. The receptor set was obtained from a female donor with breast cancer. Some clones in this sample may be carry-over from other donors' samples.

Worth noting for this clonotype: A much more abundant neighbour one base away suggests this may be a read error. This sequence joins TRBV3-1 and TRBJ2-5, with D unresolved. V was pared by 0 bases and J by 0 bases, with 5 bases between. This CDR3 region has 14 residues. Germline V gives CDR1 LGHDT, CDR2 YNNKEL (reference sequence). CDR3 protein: CASSQELYQETQYF. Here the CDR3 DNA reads TGTGCCAGCAGCCAAGAACTCTACCAAGAGACCCAGTACTTC.

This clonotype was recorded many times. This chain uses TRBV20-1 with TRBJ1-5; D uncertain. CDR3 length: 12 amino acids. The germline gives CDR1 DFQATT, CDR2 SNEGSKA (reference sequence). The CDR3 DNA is TGCACCCAAAAGGGTAGCAATCAGCCCCAGCATTTT. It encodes CTQKGSNQPQHF.

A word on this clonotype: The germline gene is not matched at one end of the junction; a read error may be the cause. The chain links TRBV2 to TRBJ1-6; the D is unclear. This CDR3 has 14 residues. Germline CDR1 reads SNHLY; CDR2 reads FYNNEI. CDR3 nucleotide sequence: TGTGCCGGCAGCAGCCGAGCGGGGAGTTCACCCCTCCACTTT. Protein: CAGSSRAGSSPLHF.

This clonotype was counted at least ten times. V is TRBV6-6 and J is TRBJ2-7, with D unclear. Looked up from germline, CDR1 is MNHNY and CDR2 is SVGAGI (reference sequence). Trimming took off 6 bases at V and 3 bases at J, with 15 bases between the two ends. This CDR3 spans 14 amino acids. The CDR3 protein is CASSQLNLDYEQYV. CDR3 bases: TGTGCCAGCAGCCAATTGAACCTCGACTACGAGCAGTACGTC.

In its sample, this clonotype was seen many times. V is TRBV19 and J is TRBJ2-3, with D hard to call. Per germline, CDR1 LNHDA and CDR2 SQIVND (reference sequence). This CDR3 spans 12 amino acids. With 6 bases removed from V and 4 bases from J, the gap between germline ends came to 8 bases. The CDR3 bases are TGTGCCAGTAGATCCCACGCAGATACGCAGTATTTT. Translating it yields CASRSHADTQYF.

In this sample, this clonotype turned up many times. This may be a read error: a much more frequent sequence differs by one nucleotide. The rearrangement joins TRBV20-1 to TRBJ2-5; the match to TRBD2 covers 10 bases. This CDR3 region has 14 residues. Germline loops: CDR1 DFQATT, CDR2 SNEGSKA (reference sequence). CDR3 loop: CSAPILAGIETRYF. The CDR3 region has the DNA TGCAGTGCGCCAATACTAGCGGGGATAGAGACCCGGTACTTC.

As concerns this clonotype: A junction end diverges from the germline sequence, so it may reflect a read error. DNA of the CDR3: TGCGCCAGCAGCTTGTACGGTACTGAAGCTTTC. Its protein product is CASSLYGTEAF. The V call is TRBV5-1, the J call TRBJ2-6; D remains unclear. Germline lookup yields CDR1 SGHRS and CDR2 YFSETQ. The CDR3 covers 11 residues.

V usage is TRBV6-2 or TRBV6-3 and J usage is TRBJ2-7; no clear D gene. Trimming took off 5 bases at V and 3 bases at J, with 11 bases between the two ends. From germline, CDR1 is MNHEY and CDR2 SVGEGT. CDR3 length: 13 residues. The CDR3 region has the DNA TGTGCCAGCAGTCCCGACGGCCACTACGAGCAGTACGTC. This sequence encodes CASSPDGHYEQYV.

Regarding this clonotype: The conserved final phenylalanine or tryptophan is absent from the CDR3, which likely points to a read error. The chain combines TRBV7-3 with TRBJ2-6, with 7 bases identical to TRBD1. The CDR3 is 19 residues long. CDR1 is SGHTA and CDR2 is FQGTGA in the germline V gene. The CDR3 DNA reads TGTGCCAGCAGCTTAACTGGGACAGCAGCATACTCTGGGCCCAACGTCCTGACTTTG. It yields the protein CASSLTGTAAYSGPNVLTL.

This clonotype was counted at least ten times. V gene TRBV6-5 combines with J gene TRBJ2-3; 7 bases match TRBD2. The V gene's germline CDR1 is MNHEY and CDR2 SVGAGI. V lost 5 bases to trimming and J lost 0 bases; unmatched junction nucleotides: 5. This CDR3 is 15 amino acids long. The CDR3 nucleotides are TGTGCCAGCAGTCACCGGGGGGAAAGCACAGATACGCAGTATTTT. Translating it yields CASSHRGESTDTQYF.

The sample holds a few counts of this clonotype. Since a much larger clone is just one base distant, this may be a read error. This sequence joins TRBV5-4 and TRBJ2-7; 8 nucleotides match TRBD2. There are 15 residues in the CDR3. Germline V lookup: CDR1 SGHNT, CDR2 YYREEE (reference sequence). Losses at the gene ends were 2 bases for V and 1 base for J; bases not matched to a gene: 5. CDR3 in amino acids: CASSLLAAGSYEQYF. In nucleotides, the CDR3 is TGTGCCAGCAGCTTACTAGCGGCGGGGTCCTACGAGCAGTACTTC.

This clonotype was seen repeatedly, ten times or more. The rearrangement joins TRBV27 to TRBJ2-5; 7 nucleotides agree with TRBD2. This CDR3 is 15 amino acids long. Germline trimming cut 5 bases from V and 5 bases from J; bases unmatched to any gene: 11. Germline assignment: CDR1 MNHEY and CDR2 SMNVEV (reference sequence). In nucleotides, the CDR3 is TGTGCCAGCAGTGTACGGGGACTAACCCATGAGACCCAGTACTTC. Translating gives CASSVRGLTHETQYF.

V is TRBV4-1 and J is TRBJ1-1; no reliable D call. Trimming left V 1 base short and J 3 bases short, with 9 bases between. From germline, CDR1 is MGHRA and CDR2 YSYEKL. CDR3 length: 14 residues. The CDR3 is CASSQVGWYTEAFF. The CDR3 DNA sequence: TGCGCCAGCAGCCAAGTCGGATGGTACACTGAAGCTTTCTTT.

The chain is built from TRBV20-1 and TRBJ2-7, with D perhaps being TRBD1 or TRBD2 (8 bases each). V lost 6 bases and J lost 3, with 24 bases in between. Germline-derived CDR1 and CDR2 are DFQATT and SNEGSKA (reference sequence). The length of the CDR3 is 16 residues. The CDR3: CSARTSLRGPNYEQYF. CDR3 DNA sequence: TGCAGTGCCAGGACTAGCCTCAGGGGGCCCAACTACGAGCAGTACTTC.

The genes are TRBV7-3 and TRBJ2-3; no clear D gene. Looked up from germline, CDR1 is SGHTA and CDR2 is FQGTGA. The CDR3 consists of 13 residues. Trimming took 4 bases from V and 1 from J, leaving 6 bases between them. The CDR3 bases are TGTGCCAGCAGCTCCTCCGGCACAGATACGCAGTATTTT. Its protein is CASSSSGTDTQYF.

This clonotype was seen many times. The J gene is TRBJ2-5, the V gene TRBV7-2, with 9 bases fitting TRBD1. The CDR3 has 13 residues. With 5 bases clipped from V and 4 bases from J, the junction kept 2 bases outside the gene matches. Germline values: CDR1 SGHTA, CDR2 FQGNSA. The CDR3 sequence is CASSLTGGETQYF. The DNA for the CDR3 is TGTGCCAGCAGCCTGACAGGGGGAGAGACCCAGTACTTC.

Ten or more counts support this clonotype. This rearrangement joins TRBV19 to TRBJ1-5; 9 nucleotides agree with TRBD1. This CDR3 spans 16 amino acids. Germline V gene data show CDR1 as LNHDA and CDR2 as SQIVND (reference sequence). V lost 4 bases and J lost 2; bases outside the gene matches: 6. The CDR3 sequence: CASSNLGDRGNQPQHF. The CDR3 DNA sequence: TGTGCCAGTAGTAACCTCGGGGACAGGGGCAATCAGCCCCAGCATTTT.

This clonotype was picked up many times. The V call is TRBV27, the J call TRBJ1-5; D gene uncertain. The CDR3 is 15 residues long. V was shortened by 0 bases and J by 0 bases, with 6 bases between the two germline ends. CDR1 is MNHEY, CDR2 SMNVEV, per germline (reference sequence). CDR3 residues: CASSLSGTSNQPQHF. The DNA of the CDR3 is TGTGCCAGCAGTTTATCAGGCACTAGCAATCAGCCCCAGCATTTT.

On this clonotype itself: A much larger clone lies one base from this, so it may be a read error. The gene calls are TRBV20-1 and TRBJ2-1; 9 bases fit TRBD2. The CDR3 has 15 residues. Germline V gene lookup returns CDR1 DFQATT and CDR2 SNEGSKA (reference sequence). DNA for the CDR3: TGCAGTGCTAGATCTGCGGGGGGGCGGGGCAATGGGCAGTTCTTC. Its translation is CSARSAGGRGNGQFF.

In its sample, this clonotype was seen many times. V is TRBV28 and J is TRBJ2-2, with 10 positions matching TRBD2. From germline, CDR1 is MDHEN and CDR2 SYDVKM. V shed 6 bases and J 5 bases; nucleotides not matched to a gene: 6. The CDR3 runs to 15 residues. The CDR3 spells CASSLAGEGTGELFF. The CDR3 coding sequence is TGTGCCAGCAGCCTAGCGGGGGAAGGGACCGGGGAGCTGTTTTTT.

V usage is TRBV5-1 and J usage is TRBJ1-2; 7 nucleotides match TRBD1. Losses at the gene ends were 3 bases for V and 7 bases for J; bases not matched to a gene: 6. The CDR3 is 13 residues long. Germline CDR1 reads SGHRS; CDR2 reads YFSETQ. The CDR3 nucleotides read TGCGCCAGCAGCTCGGGACAGTATAGTGGCTACACCTTC. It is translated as CASSSGQYSGYTF.

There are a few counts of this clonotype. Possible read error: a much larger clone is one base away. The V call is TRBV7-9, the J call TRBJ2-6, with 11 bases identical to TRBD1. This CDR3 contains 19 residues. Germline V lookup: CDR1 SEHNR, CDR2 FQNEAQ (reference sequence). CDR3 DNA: TGTGCCAGCAGCGTAGGACAGGGGGCGCCTTCCTCTGGGCCCAACGTCCTGACTTTC. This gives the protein CASSVGQGAPSSGPNVLTF.

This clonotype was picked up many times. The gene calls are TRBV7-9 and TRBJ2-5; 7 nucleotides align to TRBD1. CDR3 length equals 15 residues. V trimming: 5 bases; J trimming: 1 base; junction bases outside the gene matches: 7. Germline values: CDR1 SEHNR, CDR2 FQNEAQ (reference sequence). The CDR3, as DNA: TGTGCCAGCAGCGTGGGACAGCCCCTCCAAGAGACCCAGTACTTC. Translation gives CASSVGQPLQETQYF.

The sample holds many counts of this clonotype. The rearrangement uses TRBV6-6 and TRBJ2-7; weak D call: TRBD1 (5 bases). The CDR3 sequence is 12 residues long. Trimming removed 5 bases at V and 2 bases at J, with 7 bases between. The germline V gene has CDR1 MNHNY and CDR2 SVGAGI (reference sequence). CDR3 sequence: CASSLTAYEQYF. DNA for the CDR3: TGTGCCAGCAGTCTGACAGCCTACGAGCAGTACTTC.

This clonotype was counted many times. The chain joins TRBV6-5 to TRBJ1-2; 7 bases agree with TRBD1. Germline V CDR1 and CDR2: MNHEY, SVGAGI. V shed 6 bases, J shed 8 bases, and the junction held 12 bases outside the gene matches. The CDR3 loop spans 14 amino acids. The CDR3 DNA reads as TGTGCCAGCAGCGTACAGGGGAACGAGTGGGGCTACACCTTC. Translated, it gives CASSVQGNEWGYTF.

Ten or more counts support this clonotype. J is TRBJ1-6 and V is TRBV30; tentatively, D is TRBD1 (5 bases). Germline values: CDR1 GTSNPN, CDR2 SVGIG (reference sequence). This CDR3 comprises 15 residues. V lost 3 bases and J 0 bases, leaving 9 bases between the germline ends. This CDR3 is CAWRGGNSYNSPLHF. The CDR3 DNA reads TGTGCCTGGAGGGGGGGGAACTCCTATAATTCACCCCTCCACTTT.

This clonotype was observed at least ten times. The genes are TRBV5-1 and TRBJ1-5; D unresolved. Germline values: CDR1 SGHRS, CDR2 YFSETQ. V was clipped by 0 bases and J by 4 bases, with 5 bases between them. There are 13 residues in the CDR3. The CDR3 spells CASSLVGNQPQHF. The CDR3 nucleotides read TGCGCCAGCAGCTTGGTCGGAAATCAGCCCCAGCATTTT. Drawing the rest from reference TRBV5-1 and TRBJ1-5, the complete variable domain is KAGVTQTPRYLIKTRGQQVTLSCSPISGHRSVSWYQQTPGQGLQFLFEYFSETQRNKGNFPGRFSGRQFSNSRSEMNVSTLELGDSALYLCASSLVGNQPQHFGDGTRLSIL.